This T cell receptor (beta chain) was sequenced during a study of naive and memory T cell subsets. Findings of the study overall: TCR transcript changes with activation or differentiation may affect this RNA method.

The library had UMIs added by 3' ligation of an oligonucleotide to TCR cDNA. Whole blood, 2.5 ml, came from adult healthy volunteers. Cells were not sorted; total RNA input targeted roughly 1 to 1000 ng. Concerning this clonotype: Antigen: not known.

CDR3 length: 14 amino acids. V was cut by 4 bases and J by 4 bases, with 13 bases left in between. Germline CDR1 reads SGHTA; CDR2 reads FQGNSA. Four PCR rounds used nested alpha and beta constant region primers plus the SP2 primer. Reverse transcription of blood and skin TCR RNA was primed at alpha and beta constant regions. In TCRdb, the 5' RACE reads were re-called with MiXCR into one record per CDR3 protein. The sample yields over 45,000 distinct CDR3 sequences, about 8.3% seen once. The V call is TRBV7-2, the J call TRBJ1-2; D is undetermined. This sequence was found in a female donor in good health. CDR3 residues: CASSSSGHLYGYTF. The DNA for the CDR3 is TGTGCCAGCAGCTCCAGCGGGCACCTCTATGGCTACACCTTC.